Listed below are T cell receptor beta chains from one sample, sequenced in a study of shared clonotypes between healthy human individuals. Libraries were prepared by immunoSEQ multiplex PCR; TCRdb keeps only in-frame clonotypes and omits some of them. The sample records around 750,000 clones, roughly 70% being singletons. Sequences were obtained from memory CD4+ T cells sorted from blood. The origin of the receptors is a woman in her twenties or thirties in good health. The CDR3 runs from the conserved cysteine through the conserved F or W. The D gene is left open where the match is weak. A row's size may be missing; if present it is once, few, many or a size class.

d_gene: NA
abundance: NA
v_gene: TRBV7-6
j_gene: TRBJ2-1
CDR3nt: TGTGCCAGCAGCTCACAGGGTGGGGGGGACAGATCGTACAATGAGCAGTTCTTC
CDR3aa: CASSSQGGGDRSYNEQFF

d_gene: NA
abundance: once
v_gene: TRBV5-8
j_gene: TRBJ2-2
CDR3nt: TGTGCCAGCAGCTTAGTCCCCGGGGGAGCCGGGGAGCTGTTTTTT
CDR3aa: CASSLVPGGAGELFF

d_gene: TRBD2
abundance: NA
v_gene: TRBV28
j_gene: TRBJ2-1
CDR3nt: TGTGCCAGCAGTGAGCTAGCGGCCTCCTACAATGAGCAGTTCTTC
CDR3aa: CASSELAASYNEQFF

d_gene: NA
abundance: NA
v_gene: TRBV5-4
j_gene: TRBJ2-1
CDR3nt: TGTGCCAGCAGCTGGGGGGCACTGAGCCTCCCGAGAGAGCAGTTCTTC
CDR3aa: CASSWGALSLPREQFF

d_gene: NA
abundance: once
v_gene: TRBV7-9
j_gene: TRBJ2-7
CDR3nt: TGTGCCAGCAGCTTACAGGGCAGGGCTTTGGGCGAGCAGTACTTC
CDR3aa: CASSLQGRALGEQYF

d_gene: TRBD2
abundance: NA
v_gene: TRBV27
j_gene: TRBJ2-1
CDR3nt: TGTGCCAGCAGTGCCCTGGGACTAAGTAATGAGCAGTTCTTC
CDR3aa: CASSALGLSNEQFF

d_gene: NA
abundance: NA
v_gene: TRBV7-3
j_gene: TRBJ2-3
CDR3nt: TGTGCCAGCAGCCCACCACAGTCCGATACGCAGTATTTT
CDR3aa: CASSPPQSDTQYF

d_gene: NA
abundance: many
v_gene: TRBV2
j_gene: TRBJ1-1
CDR3nt: TGTGCCAGCAACGCTCAGGGGTCGAACACTGAAGCTTTCTTT
CDR3aa: CASNAQGSNTEAFF

d_gene: TRBD2
abundance: NA
v_gene: TRBV2
j_gene: TRBJ2-3
CDR3nt: TGTGCCAGCAGGGCCCGGAGCGGGGGCACAGATACGCAGTATTTT
CDR3aa: CASRARSGGTDTQYF

d_gene: TRBD2
abundance: NA
v_gene: TRBV5-5
j_gene: TRBJ2-7
CDR3nt: TGTGCCAGCAGCCCCGGACAGGGGTTTACTAGCGGGAGCTACGAGCAGTACTTC
CDR3aa: CASSPGQGFTSGSYEQYF

d_gene: TRBD1
abundance: NA
v_gene: TRBV5-1
j_gene: TRBJ1-2
CDR3nt: TGCGCCAGCAGCTCCGGGACAGGTCTTAACTATGGCTACACCTTC
CDR3aa: CASSSGTGLNYGYTF

d_gene: NA
abundance: many
v_gene: TRBV5-1
j_gene: TRBJ1-3
CDR3nt: TGCGCCAGCAGCTTGTCTGGAAACACCATATATTTT
CDR3aa: CASSLSGNTIYF

d_gene: TRBD2
abundance: NA
v_gene: TRBV27
j_gene: TRBJ2-7
CDR3nt: TGTGCCAGCAGCCCCGGGACTAGACCATACGAGCAGTACTTC
CDR3aa: CASSPGTRPYEQYF

d_gene: NA
abundance: NA
v_gene: TRBV2
j_gene: TRBJ1-1
CDR3nt: TGTGCCAGCACGCTGACGAACACTGAAGCTTTCTTT
CDR3aa: CASTLTNTEAFF

d_gene: NA
abundance: few
v_gene: TRBV5-4
j_gene: TRBJ1-1
CDR3nt: TGTGCCAGCAACTACCAAAGCAGGGGATTCACTGAAGCTTTCTTT
CDR3aa: CASNYQSRGFTEAFF

d_gene: NA
abundance: NA
v_gene: TRBV25-1
j_gene: TRBJ1-6
CDR3nt: TGTGCCAGCAGTGACCCGAGCTCCTATAATTCACCCCTCCACTTT
CDR3aa: CASSDPSSYNSPLHF

d_gene: TRBD2
abundance: NA
v_gene: TRBV28
j_gene: TRBJ2-3
CDR3nt: TGTGCCAGCAGTTCCTCAGCGGGGCATTGGGGAGATACGCAGTATTTT
CDR3aa: CASSSSAGHWGDTQYF

d_gene: TRBD2
abundance: NA
v_gene: TRBV2
j_gene: TRBJ2-1
CDR3nt: TGTGCCAGCAGTCCAACTAGCGGGAGCGGCTACAATGAGCAGTTCTTC
CDR3aa: CASSPTSGSGYNEQFF

d_gene: NA
abundance: NA
v_gene: TRBV5-1
j_gene: TRBJ2-7
CDR3nt: TGCGCCAGCACCCGCTCGGGGACCTACGAGCAGTACTTC
CDR3aa: CASTRSGTYEQYF

d_gene: TRBD2
abundance: few
v_gene: TRBV28
j_gene: TRBJ2-7
CDR3nt: TGTGCCAGCACTCGACTAGCTCTCCGGCACGAGCAGTACTTC
CDR3aa: CASTRLALRHEQYF

d_gene: TRBD2
abundance: NA
v_gene: TRBV5-1
j_gene: TRBJ2-1
CDR3nt: TGCGCCAGCAGCTTGGTGGGGTGGGAGGGCAACAATGAGCAGTTCTTC
CDR3aa: CASSLVGWEGNNEQFF

d_gene: TRBD2
abundance: NA
v_gene: TRBV6-6
j_gene: TRBJ2-1
CDR3nt: TGTGCCAGTAGAGCGGGGCGCTCCTACAATGAGCAGTTCTTC
CDR3aa: CASRAGRSYNEQFF

d_gene: TRBD1
abundance: few
v_gene: TRBV5-1
j_gene: TRBJ2-7
CDR3nt: TGCGCCAGCAGGGAGTCGGGACAGTCCTACGAGCAGTACTTC
CDR3aa: CASRESGQSYEQYF

d_gene: TRBD1
abundance: NA
v_gene: TRBV30
j_gene: TRBJ1-5
CDR3nt: TGTGCCTGGAGTTTCGGGACAGGGAGTCAGCCCCAGCATTTT
CDR3aa: CAWSFGTGSQPQHF

d_gene: NA
abundance: few
v_gene: TRBV10-1
j_gene: TRBJ2-1
CDR3nt: TGCGCCAGCGGAGACCAGTGGAATGAGCAGTTCTTC
CDR3aa: CASGDQWNEQFF

d_gene: TRBD2
abundance: once
v_gene: TRBV19
j_gene: TRBJ2-1
CDR3nt: TGTGCCTCAAAGGGGCTACAGGGCTCACGACTAGCGGGAGGGAATGAGCAGTTCTTC
CDR3aa: CASKGLQGSRLAGGNEQFF

d_gene: NA
abundance: many
v_gene: TRBV18
j_gene: TRBJ1-1
CDR3nt: TGTGCCAGCTCACCGGGGTTGAACACTGAAGCTTTCTTT
CDR3aa: CASSPGLNTEAFF

d_gene: NA
abundance: once
v_gene: TRBV28
j_gene: TRBJ2-7
CDR3nt: TGTGCCAGCAGTTTATTCATCCAGCGGGTATCCTACGAGCAGTACTTC
CDR3aa: CASSLFIQRVSYEQYF

d_gene: NA
abundance: NA
v_gene: TRBV7-2
j_gene: TRBJ2-5
CDR3nt: TGTGCCAGCAGCTCCTACAGGGGGGGTGAGACCCAGTACTTC
CDR3aa: CASSSYRGGETQYF

d_gene: TRBD2
abundance: NA
v_gene: TRBV4-1
j_gene: TRBJ2-7
CDR3nt: TGCGCCAGCAGCCAAGAAGCCCTTCTAGCGGGGGGGGTCCCGTACGAGCAGTACTTC
CDR3aa: CASSQEALLAGGVPYEQYF

d_gene: NA
abundance: NA
v_gene: TRBV6-5
j_gene: TRBJ2-7
CDR3nt: TGTGCCAGCACCCGACTGGGGTTCGACGAGCAGTACTTC
CDR3aa: CASTRLGFDEQYF

d_gene: TRBD2
abundance: once
v_gene: TRBV5-5
j_gene: TRBJ2-1
CDR3nt: TGTGCCAGCAGCTTGGTAGTAGCTAGCGGGATCAATGAGCAGTTCTTC
CDR3aa: CASSLVVASGINEQFF

d_gene: NA
abundance: many
v_gene: TRBV7-2
j_gene: TRBJ2-7
CDR3nt: TGTGCCAGCAGCTTAGGGCGGGTCCTTGAGCAGTACTTC
CDR3aa: CASSLGRVLEQYF

d_gene: NA
abundance: few
v_gene: TRBV6-1
j_gene: TRBJ2-5
CDR3nt: TGTGCCAGCAGTCGGACAGCTCAAGAGACCCAGTACTTC
CDR3aa: CASSRTAQETQYF

d_gene: TRBD1
abundance: NA
v_gene: TRBV5-6
j_gene: TRBJ1-5
CDR3nt: TGTGCCAGCAGCTTTTGGGACAGGCCCAATCAGCCCCAGCATTTT
CDR3aa: CASSFWDRPNQPQHF

d_gene: NA
abundance: NA
v_gene: TRBV10-3
j_gene: TRBJ1-5
CDR3nt: TGTGCCATCAGTGAGTCAAGGGGGACATCGCCCCAGCATTTT
CDR3aa: CAISESRGTSPQHF

d_gene: NA
abundance: few
v_gene: TRBV19
j_gene: TRBJ1-2
CDR3nt: TGTGCCAGTAGTCCGCCGACAGTTAACTATGGCTACACCTTC
CDR3aa: CASSPPTVNYGYTF

d_gene: NA
abundance: NA
v_gene: TRBV4-1
j_gene: TRBJ2-3
CDR3nt: TGCGCCAGCAGCCACCCTCGCGATACGCAGTATTTT
CDR3aa: CASSHPRDTQYF

d_gene: NA
abundance: NA
v_gene: TRBV27
j_gene: TRBJ2-2
CDR3nt: TGTGCCAGCAGGGGGCTCTCGCCCGGGGAGCTGTTTTTT
CDR3aa: CASRGLSPGELFF

d_gene: NA
abundance: NA
v_gene: TRBV30
j_gene: TRBJ2-2
CDR3nt: TGTGCCTGGGGGAAACCGGGTCTTCGAGGTTTCGCCGGGGAGCTGTTTTTT
CDR3aa: CAWGKPGLRGFAGELFF

d_gene: NA
abundance: many
v_gene: TRBV30
j_gene: TRBJ2-1
CDR3nt: TGTGCCTGGACTCGACCCCTCGGGGAACACAATGAGCAGTTCTTC
CDR3aa: CAWTRPLGEHNEQFF

d_gene: NA
abundance: NA
v_gene: TRBV30
j_gene: TRBJ2-7
CDR3nt: TGTGCCTGGAGTATTAGAGGCTCCTACGAGCAGTACTTC
CDR3aa: CAWSIRGSYEQYF

d_gene: TRBD1
abundance: few
v_gene: TRBV2
j_gene: TRBJ1-4
CDR3nt: TGTGCCAGCGGGGACCCAGGGGGTGAAAAACTGTTTTTT
CDR3aa: CASGDPGGEKLFF

d_gene: TRBD1
abundance: once
v_gene: TRBV2
j_gene: TRBJ2-5
CDR3nt: TGTGCCAGCAGAGCCGGGACAGAAGAGACCCAGTACTTC
CDR3aa: CASRAGTEETQYF

d_gene: NA
abundance: many
v_gene: TRBV11-2
j_gene: TRBJ2-7
CDR3nt: TGTGCCAGCAGCCCGGGGAGCGACTACGAGCAGTACTTC
CDR3aa: CASSPGSDYEQYF

d_gene: TRBD1
abundance: NA
v_gene: TRBV19
j_gene: TRBJ2-6
CDR3nt: TGTGCCAGTAGTACTGGACAGGCGCTCTCTGGGGCCAACGTCCTGACTTTC
CDR3aa: CASSTGQALSGANVLTF

d_gene: NA
abundance: NA
v_gene: TRBV5-1
j_gene: TRBJ1-4
CDR3nt: TGCGCCAGCAGCCCTATCCCGGGGTCCCAGGAAAAACTGTTTTTT
CDR3aa: CASSPIPGSQEKLFF

d_gene: TRBD1
abundance: NA
v_gene: TRBV5-1
j_gene: TRBJ2-5
CDR3nt: TGCGCCAGCAGCTTGGAGGACAGGGAGCATGAGACCCAGTACTTC
CDR3aa: CASSLEDREHETQYF

d_gene: TRBD1
abundance: NA
v_gene: TRBV28
j_gene: TRBJ2-5
CDR3nt: TGTGCCAGCAGTTTATGGCAGACAGGGGAAGAGACCCAGTACTTC
CDR3aa: CASSLWQTGEETQYF

d_gene: NA
abundance: NA
v_gene: TRBV6-5
j_gene: TRBJ1-1
CDR3nt: TGTGCCAGCAGTTATACAGGGATTGGCACTGAAGCTTTCTTT
CDR3aa: CASSYTGIGTEAFF

d_gene: NA
abundance: once
v_gene: TRBV6-4
j_gene: TRBJ2-2
CDR3nt: TGTGCCAGCAGTGAAGTTGAGGAGGCCGGGGAGCTGTTTTTT
CDR3aa: CASSEVEEAGELFF

d_gene: NA
abundance: NA
v_gene: TRBV5-4
j_gene: TRBJ1-1
CDR3nt: TGTGCCAGCAGCGCCGGACAGAAGAACACTGAAGCTTTCTTT
CDR3aa: CASSAGQKNTEAFF

d_gene: NA
abundance: few
v_gene: TRBV19
j_gene: TRBJ2-2
CDR3nt: TGTGCCAGCGAGACCTTGGAAGACAACACCGGGGAGCTGTTTTTT
CDR3aa: CASETLEDNTGELFF

d_gene: NA
abundance: NA
v_gene: TRBV6-6
j_gene: TRBJ2-6
CDR3nt: TGTGCCAGCAGTCCAGGTGTAGGTGGGGCCAACGTCCTGACTTTC
CDR3aa: CASSPGVGGANVLTF

d_gene: NA
abundance: many
v_gene: TRBV28
j_gene: TRBJ1-3
CDR3nt: TGTGCCAGCAGTGTCCCGACCTTGGCCAGCTCTGGAAACACCATATATTTT
CDR3aa: CASSVPTLASSGNTIYF

d_gene: TRBD1
abundance: NA
v_gene: TRBV7-3
j_gene: TRBJ2-1
CDR3nt: TGTGCCAGCAGCTTCAACGGGCCAGGGGGAAATGAGCAGTTCTTC
CDR3aa: CASSFNGPGGNEQFF

d_gene: NA
abundance: NA
v_gene: TRBV5-1
j_gene: TRBJ1-1
CDR3nt: TGCGCCAGCAGCATACAGGGTGGTGGGGAAGCTTTCTTT
CDR3aa: CASSIQGGGEAFF

d_gene: NA
abundance: NA
v_gene: TRBV29-1
j_gene: TRBJ2-1
CDR3nt: TGCAGCTTCCGGGGTCTCTCCTACAATGAGCAGTTCTTC
CDR3aa: CSFRGLSYNEQFF